This TCR beta chain emerged from a study of CD8 T cells in Susac syndrome. It was with random hexamers that roughly 0.45 to 1 ug RNA was reverse transcribed. Amplification of TCR beta CDR3 by immunoSEQ multiplex PCR spanned 54 Vbeta and 13 Jbeta. TCRdb re-derived calls from the immunoSEQ multiplex PCR reads in MiXCR, one entry per CDR3 protein. The data hold over 200,000 distinct CDR3 sequences, with 95% observed a single time. CD8+ and CD4+ T cells from blood underwent TCR beta sequencing, which was carried out in a high-throughput format. Bulk CD8+ and CD4+ cells came from magnetic negative isolation; CD8+ TEMRA by FACS. The CDR3 totals 13 residues. The germline V gene has CDR1 SQVTM and CDR2 ANQGSEA. V was pared by 7 bases and J by 2 bases, with 6 bases of the junction left unmatched.

The chain carries TRBV29-1 and TRBJ2-3; TRBD1 matches 7 bases. The sequencing sample was made of CD4+ T cells from PBMCs. The sequence was collected from a human donor with multiple sclerosis. CDR3 sequence (DNA): TGCAGCGACAGGGACAGATTCACAGATACGCAGTATTTT. Protein sequence: CSDRDRFTDTQYF.